Listed below are T cell receptor beta chains from one sample, sequenced in a study of blood T cells in healthy people across ages. TCRdb processed the 5' RACE reads anew with MiXCR; each CDR3 protein has one entry. The table has approximately 730,000 distinct CDR3 sequences, roughly two fifths seen once. The sample consisted of blood. These receptors were taken from a woman aged 55-70 years in good health. The conserved cysteine and the conserved F or W are not part of the CDR3 here.

>TRBJ2-5|TRBV4-2
ASSQASGGQETQY
>TRBJ2-5|TRBV20-1
SASGLAGNQETQY
>TRBJ2-7|TRBV6-5
ASRAQGTYEQY
>TRBJ1-2|TRBV3-1
ASSHEGLSLYGYT
>TRBJ2-4|TRBV2
ASGQLDIQY
>TRBJ1-6|TRBV10-3
AISEYESPLH
>TRBJ2-4|TRBV6-4
ASSEGTGQEQY
>TRBJ1-1|TRBV27
ASSKGRWNTEAF
>TRBJ2-1|TRBV6-2/TRBV6-3
ASLAGGPGNEQF
>TRBJ1-2|TRBV10-1
ASSESGEDGYT
>TRBJ2-2|TRBV7-3
ASSLSGGASGELF
>TRBJ1-1|TRBV7-3
ASGLWNTNTEAF
>TRBJ2-7|TRBV5-1
ASSLAPQGSYEQY
>TRBJ1-4|TRBV12-3/TRBV12-4
ASSFSGTGRNEKLF
>TRBJ1-1|TRBV29-1
SSRGGGNTEAF
>TRBJ2-1|TRBV12-3/TRBV12-4
ASNLSGGEYNEQF
>TRBJ1-1|TRBV29-1
SPHRGQGNTEAF
>.|TRBV4-3
ASNQEGLVAEQY
>TRBJ2-5|TRBV29-1
SVEDRGLRETQY
>TRBJ2-7|TRBV28
ASSLDRIPYEQY
>TRBJ1-4|TRBV10-3
AISTDTASEKLF
>.|TRBV27
ASNGPGTYEQY
>TRBJ2-7|TRBV20-1
SASWASGRRSYEQY
>TRBJ2-7|TRBV3-1
ASRGGSYEQY
>TRBJ2-4|TRBV20-1
SAREEGLAGDIQY
>TRBJ2-2|TRBV7-7
ASSYRENTGELF
>TRBJ2-4|TRBV6-2/TRBV6-3
ASRAIGKNIQY
>TRBJ2-4|TRBV18
ASSPQRTGLTENIQY
>TRBJ2-3|TRBV20-1
SARSGPAVPQDTQY
>TRBJ2-7|TRBV28
ASRNRRDEQY
>TRBJ2-4|TRBV2
ASSDGTSDIQY
>TRBJ2-7|TRBV20-1
SASTGLAAYEQY
>TRBJ2-1|TRBV10-3
AISRGLAGGSSYNEQF
>TRBJ2-5|TRBV20-1
SARDMGGQETQY
>TRBJ2-5|TRBV5-1
ASRLDRRPYGQY
>TRBJ1-6|TRBV28
ASSSPGIKNSPLH
>TRBJ2-1|TRBV6-2/TRBV6-3
ASSYEAGSSNEQF
>TRBJ2-3|TRBV20-1
SASGEITDTQY
>TRBJ1-1|TRBV29-1
SVAPLNTEAF
>TRBJ1-5|TRBV10-3
AISGPDRAGNQPQH
>TRBJ2-1|TRBV20-1
SARVAGPSYNEQF
>TRBJ2-5|TRBV7-6
ASSLALTSGSKETQY
>TRBJ2-1|TRBV6-5
ASTRGSSYNEQF
>TRBJ2-3|TRBV20-1
SASYLGKSYGDTQY
>TRBJ1-1|TRBV5-1
ASSLEGGRGEAF
>TRBJ1-1|TRBV3-1
ASSQGQFNTEAF
>TRBJ1-6|TRBV5-1
ASSLDGTFNSPLH
>TRBJ2-1|TRBV18
ASSPTSGTVEQF
>TRBJ1-1|TRBV5-1
ASSLQDNTEAF
>TRBJ2-3|TRBV27
ASKGLTGRSTDTQY
>TRBJ2-5|TRBV11-1
ASSLDSGNQETQY
>TRBJ2-1|TRBV27
ASSLSPGLAGSNEQF
>.|TRBV6-1
ASSDIAGAVNEQY
>TRBJ1-2|TRBV13
ASSLGPGYLEGYT
>TRBJ2-1|TRBV20-1
SASKAGALSYNEQF
>TRBJ2-4|TRBV7-9
ASSSGTGGVKNIQY
>TRBJ2-3|TRBV20-1
SAPVPEGPDTQY